Listed below are T cell receptor beta chains from one sample, sequenced in a study of PD-1 blockade in classical Hodgkin lymphoma. Data came from immunoSEQ multiplex PCR; TCRdb stores just in-frame clones and leaves some out. The sample comprises 25,000 to 30,000 clones, about nine tenths of which are singletons, and approximately 2.7% rests with the top ten. The source was peripheral blood mononuclear cells (PBMCs), collected at baseline. The receptors here all came from a human donor with classical Hodgkin lymphoma. Each CDR3 is given with its conserved first and last residue. A D gene is named only where the DNA matches it firmly. Size values are once, few and many counts, or a class for expanded clones, and some rows have none.

>TRBJ2-3|TRBD2|.|TRBV6-1
TGTGCCAGCAGTGAAGCGGCCGGGACTAGCGGGGGGGCTAGAGATACGCAGTATTTT
CASSEAAGTSGGARDTQYF
>TRBJ1-5|.|.|TRBV6-1
TGTGCCAGCGCGGCCCATAGCAATCAGCCCCAGCATTTT
CASAAHSNQPQHF
>TRBJ2-5|.|.|TRBV5-1
TGCGCCAGCAGCCTGGTTAGGGGGTCCCAAGAGACCCAGTACTTC
CASSLVRGSQETQYF
>TRBJ1-3|TRBD1|.|TRBV6-6
TGTGCCAGCAGCTCGACAGGGTTGGTTGGAAACACCATATATTTT
CASSSTGLVGNTIYF
>TRBJ2-2|.|.|TRBV5-1
TGCGCCAGCAGCTGGAACACCGGGGAGCTGTTTTTT
CASSWNTGELFF
>TRBJ2-7|.|.|TRBV7-9
TGTGCCAGCAGCTTCGACCGGGACGGCACCTACGAGCAGTACTTC
CASSFDRDGTYEQYF
>TRBJ1-4|.|once|TRBV7-9
TGTGCCAGCAGCTTAGAAAGGATTTCTAATGAAAAACTGTTTTTT
CASSLERISNEKLFF
>TRBJ1-5|TRBD1|.|TRBV7-9
TGTGCCAGCAGCTTAGAGGCGGGACAGGAAGGTCGTCAGCCCCAGCATTTT
CASSLEAGQEGRQPQHF
>TRBJ1-1|.|.|TRBV4-2
TGTGCCAGCAGCTTGGGCACGGACCCGAACACTGAAGCTTTCTTT
CASSLGTDPNTEAFF
>TRBJ1-3|.|.|TRBV15
TGTGCCACCAGCAGAGACCGGGGGAATGGAAACACCATATATTTT
CATSRDRGNGNTIYF